A selection of T cell receptor beta chains follows, all from one sample in a study of identifying expanded T cells in peripheral blood. Only in-frame clones appear in the TCRdb table, and some are missing; sequencing was by immunoSEQ multiplex PCR. Among under 120,000 clones listed, roughly 90% were seen once. The specimen sequenced was blood. The receptor set was obtained from a person between 18 and 75 years old in good health. CDR3s leave out the opening cysteine and the closing phenylalanine or tryptophan. Fields, in order: J gene, V gene, CDR3 protein.

TRBJ2-3	TRBV10-1	ASGASGTDTQY
TRBJ2-7	TRBV5-1	ASSLAPGGGYEQY
TRBJ2-3	TRBV4-3	ASSQDLQRGGADTQY
TRBJ2-1	TRBV7-9	ASTLPATYNEQF
TRBJ2-2	TRBV9	ASSRPRGSRRSGELF
TRBJ1-5	TRBV7-2	ASSPGDTPQPQH
TRBJ2-7	TRBV6-1	ASSGLYSGAYEQY
TRBJ2-7	TRBV5-6	ASRLGGRVGEQY
.	TRBV4-3	ASSQDLAGGQDEQY
TRBJ1-3	TRBV11-2	ASSLLGGTGNTIY
.	TRBV10-1	ASPRLAPYEQY
TRBJ2-2	TRBV7-9	AIPPERAVNTGELF
TRBJ1-1	TRBV7-2	ASKYAGTEFEAF
TRBJ2-3	TRBV29-1	SVEELAGGGDTQY
TRBJ2-2	TRBV10-3	AISESGQGNTGELF
TRBJ1-5	TRBV7-9	ASSGGGRYQPQH
TRBJ2-7	TRBV9	ASSVGQTGVHEQY
TRBJ1-6	TRBV6-6	ASSYPRQGKNSPLH
TRBJ1-3	TRBV28	ASTDRGTGNTIY
TRBJ2-6	TRBV9	ASSEGGQANVLT
TRBJ1-5	TRBV7-8	ASSYRPGPTSSNQPQH
TRBJ2-3	TRBV27	ASSGPRGGGDTQY
TRBJ2-5	TRBV5-4	ASSLVRAKETQY
TRBJ2-5	TRBV5-4	ASSLGDLKETQY
TRBJ2-3	TRBV7-9	ASSFGQDTQY
TRBJ1-2	TRBV6-5	ASSQGQVNYGYT
TRBJ1-5	TRBV7-9	ASSMMQGQPQH
TRBJ1-1	TRBV27	ASSFMAHTEAF
TRBJ1-2	TRBV15	ATSRDYQGRGSVSYT
TRBJ2-5	TRBV2	ATKGWSQETQY
TRBJ2-7	TRBV19	ASSFPGGASPYEQY
TRBJ1-2	TRBV7-9	ASSLALFTGGTNYGYT
TRBJ2-7	TRBV5-1	ASSSQTVSRLFDEQY
TRBJ2-2	TRBV5-1	ASSPPWGAPGELF
TRBJ1-2	TRBV6-1	ASSGRQGDGYT
TRBJ2-1	TRBV28	ASSQAPTPNEQF
TRBJ2-6	TRBV7-2	ASSFGATSGANVLT
TRBJ2-5	TRBV7-8	ASSLGAAGGSQETQY
TRBJ1-5	TRBV2	ASSELQGHSNQPQH
TRBJ2-5	TRBV2	ASRASATGGGTQY
TRBJ2-3	TRBV18	ASSPQDTQY
TRBJ2-2	TRBV5-1	ASSRTGVNTGELF
TRBJ1-1	TRBV7-9	ASRPPTGYGTEAF
TRBJ1-5	TRBV6-6	ASSYPGLGQPQH
TRBJ2-4	TRBV2	ASSKNIQY
TRBJ2-3	TRBV5-1	ASSSTLAGAGDTQY
TRBJ1-1	TRBV9	ASSVGGSTEAF
TRBJ1-2	TRBV2	ASRETANYGYT
.	TRBV7-2	ASSFPPGLQGSYEQY
TRBJ2-3	TRBV11-2	ASSLERGDTQY
TRBJ1-2	TRBV5-1	ASSSLTTGGYGYT
TRBJ2-3	TRBV9	ASSPTGVSTDTQY